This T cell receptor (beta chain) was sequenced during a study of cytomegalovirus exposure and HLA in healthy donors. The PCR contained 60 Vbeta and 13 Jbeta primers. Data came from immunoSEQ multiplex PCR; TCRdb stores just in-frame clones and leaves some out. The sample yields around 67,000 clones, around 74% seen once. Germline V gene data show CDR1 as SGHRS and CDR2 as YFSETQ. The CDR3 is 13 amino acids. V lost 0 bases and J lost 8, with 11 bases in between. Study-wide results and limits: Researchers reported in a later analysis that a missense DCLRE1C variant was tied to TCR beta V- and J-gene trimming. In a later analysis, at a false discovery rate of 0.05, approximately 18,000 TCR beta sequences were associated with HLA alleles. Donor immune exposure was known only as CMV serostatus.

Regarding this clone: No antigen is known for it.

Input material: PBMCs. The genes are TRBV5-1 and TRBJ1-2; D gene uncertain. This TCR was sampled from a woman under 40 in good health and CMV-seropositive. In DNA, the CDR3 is TGCGCCAGCAGCTTGGAGGTGCGAGGAGGCTACACCTTC. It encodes CASSLEVRGGYTF.